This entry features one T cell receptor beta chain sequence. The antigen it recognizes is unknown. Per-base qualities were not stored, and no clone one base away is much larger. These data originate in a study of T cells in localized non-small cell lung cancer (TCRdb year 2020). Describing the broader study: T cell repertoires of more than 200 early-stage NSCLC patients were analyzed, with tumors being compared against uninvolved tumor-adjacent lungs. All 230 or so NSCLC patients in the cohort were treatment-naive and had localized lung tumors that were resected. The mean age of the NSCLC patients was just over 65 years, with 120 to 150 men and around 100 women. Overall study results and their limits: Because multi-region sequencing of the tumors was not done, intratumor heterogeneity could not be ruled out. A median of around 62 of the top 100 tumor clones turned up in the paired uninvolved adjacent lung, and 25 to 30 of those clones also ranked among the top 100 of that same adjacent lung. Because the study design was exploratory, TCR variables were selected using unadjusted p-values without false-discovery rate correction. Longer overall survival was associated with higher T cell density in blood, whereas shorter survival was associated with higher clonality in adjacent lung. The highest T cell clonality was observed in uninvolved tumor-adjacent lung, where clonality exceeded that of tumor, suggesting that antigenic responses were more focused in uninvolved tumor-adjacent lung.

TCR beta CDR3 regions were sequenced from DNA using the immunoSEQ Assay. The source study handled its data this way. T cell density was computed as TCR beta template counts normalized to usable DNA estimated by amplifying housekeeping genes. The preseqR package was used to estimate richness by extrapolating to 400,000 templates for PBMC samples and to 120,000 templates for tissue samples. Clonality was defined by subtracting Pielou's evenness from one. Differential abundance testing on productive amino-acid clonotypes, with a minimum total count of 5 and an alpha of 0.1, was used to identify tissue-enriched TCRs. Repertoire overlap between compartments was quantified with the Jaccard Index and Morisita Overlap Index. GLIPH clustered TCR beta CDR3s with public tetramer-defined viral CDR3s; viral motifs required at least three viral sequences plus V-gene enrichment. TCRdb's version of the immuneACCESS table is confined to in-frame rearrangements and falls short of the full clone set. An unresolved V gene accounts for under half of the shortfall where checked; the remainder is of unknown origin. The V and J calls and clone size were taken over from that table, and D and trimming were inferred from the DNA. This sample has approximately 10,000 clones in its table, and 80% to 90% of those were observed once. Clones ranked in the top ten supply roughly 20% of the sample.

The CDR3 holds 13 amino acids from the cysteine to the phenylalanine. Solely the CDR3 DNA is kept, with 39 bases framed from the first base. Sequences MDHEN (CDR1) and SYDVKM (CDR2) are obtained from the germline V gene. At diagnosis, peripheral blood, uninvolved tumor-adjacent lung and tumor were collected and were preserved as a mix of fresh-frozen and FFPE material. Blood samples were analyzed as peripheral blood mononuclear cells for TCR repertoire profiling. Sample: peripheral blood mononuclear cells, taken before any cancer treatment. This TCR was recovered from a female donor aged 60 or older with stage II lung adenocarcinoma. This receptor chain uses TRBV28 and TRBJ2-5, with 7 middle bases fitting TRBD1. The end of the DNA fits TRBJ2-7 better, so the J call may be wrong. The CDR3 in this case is CASSSQGAYEQYF. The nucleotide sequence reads TGTGCCAGCAGTTCTCAGGGGGCCTACGAGCAGTACTTC.